The 4 T cell receptor beta chains below all came from one sample that was sequenced in a study of blood T cell repertoires in COVID-19. Assay: immunoSEQ multiplex PCR; the TCRdb copy retains only in-frame clones and omits some. The sample shows approximately 160,000 clones, 75% to 85% of them seen only once. The sample consisted of peripheral blood. The receptor set was obtained from a human donor in a cohort sampled during active COVID-19.

The chain uses TRBV7-9 and TRBJ2-3; 9 nucleotides agree with TRBD2. CDR3 length equals 15 residues. Germline assignment: CDR1 SEHNR and CDR2 FQNEAQ (reference sequence). The trim removed 3 bases at V and 4 bases at J, leaving 5 bases unmatched. The CDR3 loop is CASSFRGRAPDTQYF. The DNA of the CDR3 is TGTGCCAGCAGCTTTCGCGGGAGGGCCCCAGATACGCAGTATTTT.

The gene calls are TRBV6-2 or TRBV6-3 and TRBJ1-2, with 8 positions matching TRBD1. CDR1 and CDR2 (germline): MNHEY, SVGEGT. With 5 bases clipped from V and 4 bases from J, the junction kept 3 bases outside the gene matches. There are 13 residues in the CDR3. The CDR3 region has the DNA TGTGCCAGCAGTGAGACAGGGGTCTATGGCTACACCTTC. Residues: CASSETGVYGYTF.

This chain links TRBV28 with TRBJ1-5; TRBD1 is a possible D gene (5 bases). Trimming left V 8 bases short and J 3 bases short, with 14 bases between. Germline CDR1 MDHEN, CDR2 SYDVKM. The CDR3 is 14 amino acids. CDR3 DNA sequence: TGTGCCAGCTCAACCGGGGGTTCCAATCAGCCCCAGCATTTT. It translates to CASSTGGSNQPQHF.

This chain connects TRBV6-5 to TRBJ1-4, with a weak D call TRBD1 (5 bases). The CDR3 spans 16 residues. Per germline, CDR1 MNHEY and CDR2 SVGAGI. The V end lost 4 bases, the J end lost 1 base, and 13 bases lay between the germline ends. The CDR3 loop is CASSLTAPQTNEKLFF. CDR3 nucleotide sequence: TGTGCCAGCAGTTTGACAGCACCGCAAACTAATGAAAAACTGTTTTTT.